This T cell receptor (beta chain) was identified during a study of blood T cell repertoires in COVID-19. Assay used: immunoSEQ multiplex PCR; TCRdb lists only in-frame clones, some missing. Among about 230,000 clones listed, 85% to 90% were seen once. Germline V gives CDR1 SGHKS, CDR2 YYEKEE (reference sequence). The CDR3 consists of 16 residues. With 4 bases removed from V and 5 bases from J, the gap between germline ends came to 19 bases. This chain uses TRBV5-5 with TRBJ2-4; D is possibly TRBD1 (6 bases). This clonotype was sampled from a man aged 45-60 years with COVID-19, enrolled during active disease. Source material: peripheral blood. CDR3 in amino acids: CASSPQGLSRQNIQYF. The CDR3 bases are TGTGCCAGCAGCCCACAGGGTTTGAGCCGACAAAACATTCAGTACTTC. The whole variable domain, filled in from reference TRBV5-5 and TRBJ2-4, reads DAGVTQSPTHLIKTRGQQVTLRCSPISGHKSVSWYQQVLGQGPQFIFQYYEKEERGRGNFPDRFSARQFPNYSSELNVNALLLGDSALYLCASSPQGLSRQNIQYFGAGTRLSVL.